Listed below are T cell receptor beta chains from one sample, sequenced in a study of early T cells in non-severe SARS-CoV-2 infection. From the 5' RACE reads, TCRdb called clonotypes with MiXCR, one entry per CDR3 protein. The top ten clones hold around 1.7% of a sample with 55,000 to 70,000 distinct CDR3 sequences, 12% of them seen once. Source material: whole blood. The receptors shown here come from an adult who was a healthcare worker with PCR-confirmed SARS-CoV-2 infection or an uninfected control (not recorded which). Both conserved end residues are part of each CDR3. A D gene is named only where the DNA matches it firmly. Some rows have no size entry. The others give once, few or many, or a class for an expanded clone.

J,V,D,size,DNA,CDR3
TRBJ2-5,TRBV7-2,.,.,TGTGCCAGCTCCGGGGCCTTCGAGACCCAGTACTTC,CASSGAFETQYF
TRBJ2-1,TRBV20-1,TRBD2,many,TGCAGTGCTAGCCTCGGACTAGGTGGTTACAATGAGCAGTTCTTC,CSASLGLGGYNEQFF
TRBJ1-2,TRBV9,.,.,TGTGCCAGCAGCGTAGGGTCTCCCCTAGGAAAAGGCTACACCTTC,CASSVGSPLGKGYTF
TRBJ2-1,TRBV29-1,.,.,TGCAGCGTTGAAGTTTATGAGGAGCAGTTCTTC,CSVEVYEEQFF
TRBJ1-1,TRBV7-2,.,few,TGTGCCAGCAGACCACAGGGTATAGGGGAAGCTTTCTTT,CASRPQGIGEAFF
TRBJ2-5,TRBV28,.,once,TGTGCCAGCAGTTCCCCCTCGAGTGCGGCGACCCAGTACTTC,CASSSPSSAATQYF
TRBJ2-3,TRBV10-1,TRBD1,few,TGCGCCAGCAGTGACCCCGGGACAGGGGCGAAAGATACGCAGTATTTT,CASSDPGTGAKDTQYF
TRBJ1-2,TRBV18,.,few,TGTGCCAGCTCACTCCCGGGGGTCTATGGCTACACCTTC,CASSLPGVYGYTF
TRBJ1-1,TRBV29-1,TRBD1,.,TGCAGCGTTGCTACAGGGGGGATGAACACTGAAGCTTTCTTT,CSVATGGMNTEAFF
TRBJ2-2,TRBV6-2/TRBV6-3,.,few,TGTGCCAGCAGTTACGCGAACACCGGGGAGCTGTTTTTT,CASSYANTGELFF
TRBJ1-1,TRBV28,.,.,TGTGCCAGCAGTTTAGACCGGACTACGAAGGCACGGCAAGCTTTCTTT,CASSLDRTTKARQAFF
TRBJ1-2,TRBV7-9,.,.,TGTGCCAGCAGCATTATCAGCGGCTACACCTTC,CASSIISGYTF
TRBJ2-5,TRBV7-2,TRBD2,.,TGTGCCGGGCGGCTAGCGGGCCCAAGGGCCCAGTACTTC,CAGRLAGPRAQYF
TRBJ1-3,TRBV3-1,.,.,TGTGCCAGCAGCCAAGCGAGCGGTGGAAACACCATATATTTT,CASSQASGGNTIYF
TRBJ1-2,TRBV7-9,TRBD1,many,TGTGCCAGCAGCTTGCAGGGGGCTAGTGGCTACACCTTC,CASSLQGASGYTF
TRBJ1-6,TRBV2,.,.,TGTGCCAGCAGTGAGAGGGCCCGGGATAATTCACCCCTCCACTTT,CASSERARDNSPLHF
TRBJ1-2,TRBV6-5,TRBD1,.,TGTGCCAGCAGTCCGGACAGGGCTTCCTATGGCTACACCTTC,CASSPDRASYGYTF
TRBJ2-3,TRBV13,TRBD2,many,TGTGCCAGCAGCCCCCACGTAGCGGGGGGGAGCACAGATACGCAGTATTTT,CASSPHVAGGSTDTQYF
TRBJ1-2,TRBV10-3,.,many,TGTGCCATCAGTGACTCCGCGAACTATGGCTACACCTTC,CAISDSANYGYTF
TRBJ2-6,TRBV5-4,.,many,TGTGCCAGCAGCCCCGTTCCGGTCTCTGGGGCCAACGTCCTGACTTTC,CASSPVPVSGANVLTF
TRBJ2-3,TRBV5-1,.,few,TGCGCCAGCAGACCCGAAGGGGGGCAATGGGATACGCAGTATTTT,CASRPEGGQWDTQYF
TRBJ2-3,TRBV7-7,.,many,TGTGCTAGCAGCCCCGGGGGGCGAACAGATACGCAGTATTTT,CASSPGGRTDTQYF
TRBJ1-4,TRBV20-1,.,.,TGCAGTGCTAGAAACGTCGGCGCGACGATAAAACTGTTTTTT,CSARNVGATIKLFF
TRBJ2-3,TRBV6-5,.,many,TGTGCCAGCAGTAACGAAGATACGCAGTATTTT,CASSNEDTQYF
TRBJ1-1,TRBV4-2,.,.,TGTGCCAGCAGCCATGGTCAGGGGTTTGAAGCTTTCTTT,CASSHGQGFEAFF
TRBJ2-3,TRBV12-3/TRBV12-4,.,few,TGTGCCAGCAGTTTAGTTGGGGTTAGCACAGATACGCAGTATTTT,CASSLVGVSTDTQYF
TRBJ2-2,TRBV6-4,.,medium-sized,TGTGCCAGCAGTATCACTAACACCGGGGAGCTGTTTTTT,CASSITNTGELFF
TRBJ1-4,TRBV7-9,.,.,TGTGCCAGCCAGGGAGGCAGCTCAACTAATGAAAAACTGTTTTTT,CASQGGSSTNEKLFF